This entry features one T cell receptor beta chain sequence. Germline V gene sequence: CDR1 MNHEY, CDR2 SMNVEV (reference sequence). With 7 bases clipped from V and 9 bases from J, the junction kept 7 bases outside the gene matches. CDR3 length equals 14 residues. This specimen comes from a study of blood T cell repertoires in COVID-19. Study-level information: Both acute and convalescent COVID-19 samples were obtained from the United States, Italy and Spain. PBMCs, B-cell-depleted T cells, or T cells provided the cDNA or gDNA that made up the material.

As processed by the authors: Researchers report that nucleated cell counts were estimated from reference gene primer amplification. TCRdb keeps only in-frame clones here, not all; method: immunoSEQ multiplex PCR. V and J calls and clone size are those listed in that table; D and trimming were worked out from the DNA. Among about 59,000 clones, 70% to 85% were seen once, and the ten largest hold over 3%. The sequencing sample was made of peripheral blood. The chain carries TRBV27 and TRBJ1-6, with 9 bases that match TRBD1. The TCR sequence derives from a man aged 55-75 years with acute or convalescent COVID-19. DNA of the CDR3: TGTGCCAGCACCCTGGGACAGGGAGGTTCACCCCTCCACTTT. Translation gives CASTLGQGGSPLHF.